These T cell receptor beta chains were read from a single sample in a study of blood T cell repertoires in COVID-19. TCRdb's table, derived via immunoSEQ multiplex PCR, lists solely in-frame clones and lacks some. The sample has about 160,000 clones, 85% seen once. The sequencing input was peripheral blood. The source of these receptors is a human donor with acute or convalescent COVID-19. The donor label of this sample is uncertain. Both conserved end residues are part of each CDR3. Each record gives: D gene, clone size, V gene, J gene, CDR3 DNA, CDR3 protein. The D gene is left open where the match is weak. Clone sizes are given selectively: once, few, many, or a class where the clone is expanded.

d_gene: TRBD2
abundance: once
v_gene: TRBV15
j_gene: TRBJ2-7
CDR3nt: TGTGCCACCAGCAGGGGGGGGGAGAGGCAACCCCTCTACGAGCAGTACTTC
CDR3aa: CATSRGGERQPLYEQYF

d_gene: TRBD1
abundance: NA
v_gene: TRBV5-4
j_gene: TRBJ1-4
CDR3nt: TGTGCCAGCAGCTTGTGGACAGGGGCGGCTAATGAAAAACTGTTTTTT
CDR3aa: CASSLWTGAANEKLFF

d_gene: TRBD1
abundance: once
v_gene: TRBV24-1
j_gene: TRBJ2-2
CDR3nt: TGTGCCACCTCGAATTACCGGGACAGGGCTGCTTTTGGGGAGCTGTTTTTT
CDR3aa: CATSNYRDRAAFGELFF

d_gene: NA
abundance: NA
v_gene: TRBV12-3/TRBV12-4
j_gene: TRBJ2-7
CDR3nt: TGTGCCAGCGCGCCTTTTAGCTCCTACGAGCAGTACTTC
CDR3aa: CASAPFSSYEQYF

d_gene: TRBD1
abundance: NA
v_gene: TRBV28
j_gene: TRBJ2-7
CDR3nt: TGTGCCAGCAAAGGACAGGGGGCCCTTTACGAGCAGTACTTC
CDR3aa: CASKGQGALYEQYF

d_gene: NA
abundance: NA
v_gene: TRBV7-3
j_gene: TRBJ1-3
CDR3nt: TGTGCCAGCAGCTTAGGGAGAACCCGGACCTCTGGAAACACCATATATTTT
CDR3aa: CASSLGRTRTSGNTIYF

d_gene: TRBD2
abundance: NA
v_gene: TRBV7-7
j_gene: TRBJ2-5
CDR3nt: TGTGCCAGCAGCTTTAGCGGGGGGGCCCATGAGACCCAGTACTTC
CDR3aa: CASSFSGGAHETQYF

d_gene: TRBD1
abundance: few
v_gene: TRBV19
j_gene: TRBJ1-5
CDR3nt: TGTGCCAGTAGTAGGGACCGACGACAGGGAGTCCTTGGGAACCAGCCCCAGCATTTT
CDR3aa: CASSRDRRQGVLGNQPQHF

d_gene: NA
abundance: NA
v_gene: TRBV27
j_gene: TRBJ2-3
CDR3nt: TGTGCCAGCAGTTTACAGCGGACAGATACGCAGTATTTT
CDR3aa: CASSLQRTDTQYF

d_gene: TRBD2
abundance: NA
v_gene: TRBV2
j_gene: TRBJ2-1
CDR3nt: TGTGCCAGCAGTGAAAATAGCGGGGGTACCCGGGAGCAGTTCTTC
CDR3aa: CASSENSGGTREQFF

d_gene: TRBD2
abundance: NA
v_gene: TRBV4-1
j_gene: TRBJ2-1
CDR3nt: TGCGCCAGCAGCCTGGGACTAGCGGGCTTAGGACTTGCCTACAATGAGCAGTTCTTC
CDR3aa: CASSLGLAGLGLAYNEQFF

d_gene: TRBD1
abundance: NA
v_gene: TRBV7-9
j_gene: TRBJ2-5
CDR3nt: TGTGCCAGCAGCTTAGTGGGAAGGCAGACAGGGTATTTAACAAAGACCCAGTACTTC
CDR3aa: CASSLVGRQTGYLTKTQYF

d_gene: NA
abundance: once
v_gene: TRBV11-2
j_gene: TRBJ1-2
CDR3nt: TGTGCCAGCACCCGAGCGGGGGGATCCCGTGGCTACACCTTC
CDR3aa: CASTRAGGSRGYTF

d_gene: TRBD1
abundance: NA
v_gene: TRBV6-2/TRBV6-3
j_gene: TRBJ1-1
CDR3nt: TGTGCCAGCAGTCCCTCCCAACGGCCTCGGACAGGGCCGAACACTGAAGCTTTCTTT
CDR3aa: CASSPSQRPRTGPNTEAFF

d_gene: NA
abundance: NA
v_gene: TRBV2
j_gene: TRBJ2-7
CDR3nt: TGTGCCAGCAAAGGACTCCCCTACGAGCAGTACTTC
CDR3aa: CASKGLPYEQYF